The 25 T cell receptor beta chains below were found in one sample sequenced in a study of CD8+CD57+ T cells in acquired aplastic anemia. The authors sequenced patients whose flow cytometry had shown CD8+CD57+ cell expansion. The template for TCR beta VDJ and CDR3 sequence profiling was genomic DNA. TCRdb independently ran MiXCR on the reads; one entry per CDR3 protein. The sample has 100,000 to 150,000 distinct CDR3 sequences, approximately 41% seen once. Sequenced input: sorted CD4+, CD8+, or CD8+CD57+ T cells (not recorded which) from PBMCs. The receptor source for this set is a human donor with aplastic anemia.

At least ten counts were recorded for this clonotype. The chain is built from TRBV20-1 and TRBJ2-2; D call uncertain. The CDR3 contains 15 residues. Trimming removed 0 bases from V and 7 bases from J, with 15 bases in between. Germline CDR1 DFQATT, CDR2 SNEGSKA (reference sequence). The CDR3, as DNA: TGCAGTGCTAGAGACCCCAGACTCCTCAACGGGGAGCTGTTTTTT. It yields the protein CSARDPRLLNGELFF.

V gene TRBV5-1 combines with J gene TRBJ2-3, with TRBD2 matching 13 bases. V was pared by 4 bases and J by 1 base, with 9 bases of the junction left unmatched. Germline V CDR1 and CDR2: SGHRS, YFSETQ. The CDR3 has 18 amino acids. The DNA for the CDR3 is TGCGCCAGCAGCCTGGGACTAGCGGGACGGATGGGCACAGATACGCAGTATTTT. Its protein product is CASSLGLAGRMGTDTQYF.

This chain uses TRBV7-6 with TRBJ1-2, with D perhaps matching TRBD1 (6 bases). The V and J ends lost 6 bases and 5 bases respectively, with 13 bases between them. The CDR3 runs 13 residues. Germline V gene lookup returns CDR1 SGHVS and CDR2 FNYEAQ. The CDR3 nucleotides are TGTGCCAGCAGTGGGGGCGGACAGTATGGCTACACCTTC. The encoded protein is CASSGGGQYGYTF.

The chain employs TRBV15 and TRBJ1-2, with D unclear. The CDR3 spans 14 residues. Germline CDR1 reads LNHNV; CDR2 reads YYDKDF (reference sequence). V lost 5 bases to trimming and J lost 0 bases, with 10 bases between them. The CDR3: CATSEEYANYGYTF. CDR3 nucleotide sequence: TGTGCCACCAGCGAAGAATATGCTAACTATGGCTACACCTTC.

V is TRBV10-3 and J is TRBJ2-7, with TRBD1 matching 7 bases. Germline V gene sequence: CDR1 ENHRY, CDR2 SYGVKD. CDR3 length: 16 amino acids. V was pared by 0 bases and J by 0 bases, with 5 bases of the junction left unmatched. In nucleotides, the CDR3 is TGTGCCATCAGTGAGTCGGGGACAGTCGCCTCCTACGAGCAGTACTTC. This translates into CAISESGTVASYEQYF.

In this sample, this clonotype turned up many times. The genes are TRBV5-5 and TRBJ2-2, with D unclear. Germline V gives CDR1 SGHKS, CDR2 YYEKEE (reference sequence). This CDR3 contains 12 residues. Trimming cost V 2 bases and J 2 bases, with 1 base left between them. The CDR3 sequence: CASSFNTGELFF. Here the CDR3 DNA reads TGTGCCAGCAGCTTTAACACCGGGGAGCTGTTTTTT.

Details on this clonotype: It is likely a read error, because the conserved phenylalanine at the end of the CDR3 is missing. The DNA is omitted, as the CDR3 cannot be located on it reliably, and the CDR3 follows TCRdb's listing. J is TRBJ1-5 and V is TRBV15. CDR1 and CDR2 (germline): LNHNV, YYDKDF (reference sequence). Including both end residues, the CDR3 is 16 amino acids long. Here the CDR3 reads CATSRVPGNSNQPQLL.

This clonotype came up once. A single base separates this from a much larger clone, so it may be a read error. The rearrangement links TRBV6-5 to TRBJ1-1; D is ambiguous. The germline V gene has CDR1 MNHEY and CDR2 SVGAGI. The CDR3 loop spans 15 amino acids. CDR3 loop: CVSSLEDGTWAEAFF. The DNA for the CDR3 is TGTGTCAGCAGTTTAGAGGACGGAACTTGGGCTGAAGCTTTCTTT.

The chain carries TRBV2 and TRBJ2-7; D ambiguous. V gave up 2 bases and J gave up 7 bases, with 12 bases separating them. Germline assignment: CDR1 SNHLY and CDR2 FYNNEI. The CDR3 has 13 amino acids. The CDR3 bases are TGTGCCAGCAGTGAAACAGCCCTCTGGGAGCAGTACTTC. Translating it yields CASSETALWEQYF.

This clonotype showed up many times. The chain combines TRBV19 with TRBJ2-6, with 10 bases fitting TRBD1. Unmatched junction bases numbered 7, after V lost 4 bases and J lost 4 bases. Germline lookup yields CDR1 LNHDA and CDR2 SQIVND (reference sequence). The CDR3 has 17 residues. CDR3 in DNA: TGTGCCAGTAGTACGACAGGGGGCGCGGAAGGGGCCAACGTCCTGACTTTC. This gives the protein CASSTTGGAEGANVLTF.

The table lists this clonotype with many counts. The J gene is TRBJ2-7, the V gene TRBV6-2 or TRBV6-3; tentative D call: TRBD1 (6 bases). The germline V gene has CDR1 MNHEY and CDR2 SVGEGT. The CDR3 has 17 residues. V was pared by 2 bases and J by 5 bases, with 22 bases between. The CDR3 protein is CASSYPPRTGPINEQYV. The CDR3 DNA reads TGTGCCAGCAGTTACCCCCCCAGAACAGGGCCAATCAACGAGCAGTACGTC.

This clonotype has a count of ten or more. This chain connects TRBV20-1 to TRBJ1-1; D ambiguous. Germline V gene data show CDR1 as DFQATT and CDR2 as SNEGSKA (reference sequence). The CDR3 spans 10 residues. Trimming took 7 bases from V and 7 from J, leaving 10 bases between them. CDR3 in amino acids: CSVPRSEAFF. In DNA, the CDR3 is TGCAGTGTTCCCCGAAGTGAAGCTTTCTTT.

Note on this clonotype: Relative to the germline gene, one junction end is altered; a read error may explain this. This chain connects TRBV20-1 to TRBJ2-7; D is unresolved. Germline CDR1 reads DFQATT; CDR2 reads SNEGSKA (reference sequence). The CDR3 sequence is 13 residues long. Here the CDR3 reads CSAIRVVEYEQHF. DNA of the CDR3: TGCAGTGCTATACGGGTGGTTGAATACGAGCAGCACTTC.

Worth noting for this clonotype: A much larger clone lies a single base off, so this may be a read error. This chain connects TRBV6-1 to TRBJ2-3, with D unresolved. This CDR3 has 14 residues. Germline V gene sequence: CDR1 MNHNS, CDR2 SASEGT. V lost 8 bases, J lost 2 bases, and 14 bases lay in between. Here the CDR3 DNA reads TGTGCCAGCGGGGATTATAGAGACACAGATACGCAGTATTTT. Translating it yields CASGDYRDTDTQYF.

This chain links TRBV7-2 with TRBJ2-7, with D perhaps assigned TRBD1 or TRBD2 (5 bases each). This CDR3 comprises 14 residues. The V and J ends lost 4 bases and 7 bases respectively, with 17 bases between them. Germline CDR1 reads SGHTA; CDR2 reads FQGNSA. The CDR3 region is CASSSPGQHNEQYV. For the CDR3, the DNA is TGTGCCAGCAGCTCCCCGGGGCAGCACAATGAGCAGTACGTC.

Comments on this clonotype: The germline gene is not matched at one end of the junction; a read error may be the cause. V gene TRBV7-3 combines with J gene TRBJ2-1; D is undetermined. Per the germline V gene, CDR1 is SGHTA and CDR2 is FQGTGA. CDR3 length: 18 amino acids. Written as DNA, the CDR3 is TGTGCCAGCAGCTTAAGGGTTAGACAAGGGTGGTCCTACAATGAGCAGCTCTTC. Translated, it gives CASSLRVRQGWSYNEQLF.

V usage is TRBV25-1 and J usage is TRBJ2-5; 11 bases are a match to TRBD2. Unmatched junction bases numbered 7, after V lost 8 bases and J lost 2 bases. The CDR3 runs 15 residues. CDR1 and CDR2 (germline): MGHDK, SYGVNS. The CDR3 DNA follows: TGTGCCAGCGCCCTTCTAGCGGGGGGACAAGAGACCCAGTACTTC. Residues: CASALLAGGQETQYF.

This clonotype was recorded once. This chain uses TRBV4-1 with TRBJ1-4; D not resolved. Trimming took 4 bases from V and 5 from J, leaving 20 bases between them. The CDR3 sequence is 17 residues long. Germline lookup yields CDR1 MGHRA and CDR2 YSYEKL. The CDR3 is CASSRLFPGLGNEKLFF. The CDR3 DNA is TGCGCCAGCAGCCGCTTATTTCCGGGATTGGGCAATGAAAAACTGTTTTTT.

This clonotype was counted many times. The chain has TRBV10-3 and TRBJ1-1, with D possibly being TRBD1 (6 bases). The V and J ends lost 11 bases and 5 bases respectively, with 21 bases between them. Germline V gene lookup returns CDR1 ENHRY and CDR2 SYGVKD. The CDR3 is made up of 14 amino acids. The CDR3 sequence is CASRQGMEGTEAFF. The CDR3 coding sequence is TGTGCCTCCAGGCAGGGGATGGAAGGGACTGAAGCTTTCTTT.

The gene calls are TRBV10-3 and TRBJ1-1, with TRBD1 identical over 7 bases. This CDR3 comprises 14 residues. Per germline, CDR1 ENHRY and CDR2 SYGVKD. Germline trimming cut 3 bases from V and 8 bases from J; bases unmatched to any gene: 9. In nucleotides, the CDR3 is TGTGCCATCAGTGATCGGGACAGTCCCTCGGAAGCTTTCTTT. This translates into CAISDRDSPSEAFF.

There are a few counts of this clonotype. Since a much larger clone is just one base distant, this may be a read error. The chain is built from TRBV19 and TRBJ1-2, with 10 bases aligning to TRBD1. Germline CDR1 LNHDA, CDR2 SQIVND (reference sequence). The length of the CDR3 is 17 residues. CDR3 bases: TGTGCCAGTAGTCCAGGGACAGGGGATATTGTTAACTATGGCTGCACCTTC. It codes for CASSPGTGDIVNYGCTF.

This chain uses TRBV5-1 with TRBJ1-4; 11 bases match TRBD1. In germline, CDR1 is SGHRS, CDR2 YFSETQ. The V and J ends lost 1 base and 7 bases, in that order; junction bases with no gene match: 6. This CDR3 spans 16 amino acids. CDR3 coding DNA: TGCGCCAGCAGCTTGATCGGGACAGGGGGGGGTGAAAAACTGTTTTTT. Translation: CASSLIGTGGGEKLFF.

For the CDR3, the DNA is TGTGCCAGCAGTCCGCAACAGGACAGGGACTATAGCAATCAGCCCCAGCATTTT. This sequence encodes CASSPQQDRDYSNQPQHF. The rearrangement joins TRBV27 to TRBJ1-5; 8 positions match TRBD1. Germline V gene data show CDR1 as MNHEY and CDR2 as SMNVEV (reference sequence). This CDR3 contains 18 residues. With 5 bases clipped from V and 0 bases from J, the junction kept 12 bases outside the gene matches.

In its sample, this clonotype was seen many times. The chain uses TRBV20-1 and TRBJ2-4; TRBD1 agrees at 9 bases. The germline V gene encodes CDR1 DFQATT and CDR2 SNEGSKA (reference sequence). The CDR3 sequence is 15 residues long. Trimming removed 3 bases from V and 8 bases from J; junction bases left unmatched: 11. DNA of the CDR3: TGCAGTGCTAGTGGCGGGACAGGGATTAGAGACATTCAGTACTTC. Amino acid sequence: CSASGGTGIRDIQYF.

This clonotype was detected once. This chain links TRBV19 with TRBJ2-7; no clear D gene. Deletions cut 1 base from V and 3 bases from J, with 10 bases between. There are 14 residues in the CDR3. Germline-derived CDR1 and CDR2 are LNHDA and SQIVND (reference sequence). The CDR3 protein is CASSIASGNYEQYF. The DNA for the CDR3 is TGTGCCAGTAGTATAGCATCAGGAAACTACGAGCAGTACTTC. The whole variable domain, remainder taken from reference TRBV19 and TRBJ2-7, is DGGITQSPKYLFRKEGQNVTLSCEQNLNHDAMYWYRQDPGQGLRLIYYSQIVNDFQKGDIAEGYSVSREKKESFPLTVTSAQKNPTAFYLCASSIASGNYEQYFGPGTRLTVT.